The present TCR beta chain was sequenced within a study of shared clonotypes between healthy human individuals. Measured with immunoSEQ multiplex PCR; TCRdb has only the in-frame clones, and not every one. The sample holds around 700,000 clones; about three quarters are singletons and the top ten take around 1.8%. The sequence was obtained from a woman aged 25-40 years in good health. Sequencing was done on a sample of memory CD4+ T cells sorted from blood. Subset: CD45RA-negative fraction.

The CDR3 nucleotides read TGTGCCAGCAGCTTAGCGCGGGGGCAGTTCCTCGGGCAGTACTTC. It specifies CASSLARGQFLGQYF. This chain uses TRBV7-6 with TRBJ2-7; maybe TRBD2 (7 bases). V was pared by 0 bases and J by 9 bases, with 18 bases between. The CDR3 sequence is 15 residues long. Germline V gene data show CDR1 as SGHVS and CDR2 as FNYEAQ.